This TCR beta chain is from a study of shared clonotypes between healthy human individuals. Overall study: Aged 18 to 49, the donors were a couple of women and a few men.

Comment on this clone: What it binds is unknown.

The method was immunoSEQ multiplex PCR; TCRdb's version includes in-frame clones alone and lacks a portion of them. The sample contains more than 550,000 clones, around 77% of which appear only once. General study points: Sequencing depth was expected to affect clonotype sharing among donors. Tissue TCR repertoires likely differ from these blood-only repertoires. Across a handful of donors, naive CD4 shared around 5.4%, naive CD8 under 4%, memory CD4 roughly 2.4%, memory CD8 around 0.42%.

CDR3 length equals 16 residues. Germline V gene data show CDR1 as SGHAT and CDR2 as FQNNGV. V was trimmed by 4 bases and J by 4 bases, leaving 16 bases between them. This clonotype originated in a young woman in good health. The sample comprised memory CD4+ T cells sorted from blood. Subset here: CD45RA-negative fraction. The rearrangement joins TRBV11-2 to TRBJ2-2; D possibly corresponds to TRBD1 (5 bases). The chain's CDR3 is CASSSGAGSGTGELFF. CDR3 bases: TGTGCCAGCAGCTCTGGGGCCGGTTCGGGCACCGGGGAGCTGTTTTTT.